The sequence of this T cell receptor beta chain was determined in a study of blood T cell repertoires in COVID-19. The overall study: There were acute and convalescent COVID-19 samples, and they came from the United States, Italy and Spain. In each case, the material was cDNA or gDNA derived from T cells, B-cell-depleted T cells, or PBMCs.

From germline, CDR1 is LNHDA and CDR2 SQIVND (reference sequence). Deletions cut 5 bases from V and 10 bases from J, with 9 bases between. CDR3 size: 12 residues. Authors' analysis steps: Cell counts per sample came from amplifying reference gene primers. The table came from immunoSEQ multiplex PCR; TCRdb's copy has only in-frame clones and leaves some out. D and trimming come from the DNA, and the V and J calls and clone size come from that table. Here the sample spans about 110,000 clones, around 84% being singletons. This TCR was sampled from a woman of 80 years or more with active or convalescent COVID-19. Sample: peripheral blood. V and J are TRBV19 and TRBJ1-6; unclear D gene. The DNA of the CDR3 is TGTGCCAGTAGTTCCGAGGTGTCACCCCTCCACTTT. This encodes CASSSEVSPLHF.